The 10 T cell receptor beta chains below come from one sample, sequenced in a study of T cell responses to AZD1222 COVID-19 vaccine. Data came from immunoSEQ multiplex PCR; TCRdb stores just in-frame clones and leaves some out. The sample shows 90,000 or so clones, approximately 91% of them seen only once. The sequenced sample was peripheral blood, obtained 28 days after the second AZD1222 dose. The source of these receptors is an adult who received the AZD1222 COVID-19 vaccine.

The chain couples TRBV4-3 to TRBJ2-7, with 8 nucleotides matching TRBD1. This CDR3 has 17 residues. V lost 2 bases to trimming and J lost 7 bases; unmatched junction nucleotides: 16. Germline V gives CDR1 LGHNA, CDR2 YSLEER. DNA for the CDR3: TGCGCCAGCAGCCAAACAAGCCAGGGGGCAGGGTTCCTAGAGCAGTACTTC. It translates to CASSQTSQGAGFLEQYF.

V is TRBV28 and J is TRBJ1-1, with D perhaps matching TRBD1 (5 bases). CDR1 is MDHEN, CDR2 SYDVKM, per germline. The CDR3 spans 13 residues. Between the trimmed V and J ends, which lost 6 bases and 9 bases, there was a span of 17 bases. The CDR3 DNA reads TGTGCCAGCAGAACCGGGACCTTCTGGAAAGCTTTCTTT. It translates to CASRTGTFWKAFF.

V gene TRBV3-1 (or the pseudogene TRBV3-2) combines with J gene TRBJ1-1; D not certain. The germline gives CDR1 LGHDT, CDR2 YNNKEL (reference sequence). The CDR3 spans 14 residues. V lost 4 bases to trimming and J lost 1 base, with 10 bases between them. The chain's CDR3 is CASSPFRGNTEAFF. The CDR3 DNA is TGTGCCAGCAGCCCCTTTCGGGGGAACACTGAAGCTTTCTTT.

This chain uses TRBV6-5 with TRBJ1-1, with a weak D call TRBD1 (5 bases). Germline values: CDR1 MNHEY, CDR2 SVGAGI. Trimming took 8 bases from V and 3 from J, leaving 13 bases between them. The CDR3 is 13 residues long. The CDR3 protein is CASAGYVDTEAFF. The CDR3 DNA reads TGTGCCAGCGCAGGGTACGTCGACACTGAAGCTTTCTTT.

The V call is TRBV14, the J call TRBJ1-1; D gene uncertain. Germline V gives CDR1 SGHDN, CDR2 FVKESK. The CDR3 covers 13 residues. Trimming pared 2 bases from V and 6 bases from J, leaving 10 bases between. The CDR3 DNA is TGTGCCAGCAGCCAACCGGGTATACCTGAAGCTTTCTTT. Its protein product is CASSQPGIPEAFF.

The CDR3 here is CASSLEGGGADTQYF. The CDR3 nucleotides read TGCGCCAGCAGCTTGGAGGGCGGCGGAGCAGATACGCAGTATTTT. V usage is TRBV5-1 and J usage is TRBJ2-3, with D uncertain. V shed 0 bases and J shed 4 bases, with 12 bases lying between them. The CDR3 length is 15 residues. Germline assignment: CDR1 SGHRS and CDR2 YFSETQ.

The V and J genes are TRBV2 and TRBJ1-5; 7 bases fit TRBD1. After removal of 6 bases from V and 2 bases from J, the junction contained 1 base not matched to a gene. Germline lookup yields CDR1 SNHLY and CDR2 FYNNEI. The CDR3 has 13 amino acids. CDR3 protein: CASRDRRNQPQHF. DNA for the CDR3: TGTGCCAGCAGGGACAGGCGCAATCAGCCCCAGCATTTT.

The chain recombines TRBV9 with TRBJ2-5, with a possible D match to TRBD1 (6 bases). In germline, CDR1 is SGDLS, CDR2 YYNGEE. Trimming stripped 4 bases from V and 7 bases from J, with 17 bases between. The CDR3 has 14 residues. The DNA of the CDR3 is TGTGCCAGCAGCACACGACAGGAGACGGGGACCCAGTACTTC. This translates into CASSTRQETGTQYF.

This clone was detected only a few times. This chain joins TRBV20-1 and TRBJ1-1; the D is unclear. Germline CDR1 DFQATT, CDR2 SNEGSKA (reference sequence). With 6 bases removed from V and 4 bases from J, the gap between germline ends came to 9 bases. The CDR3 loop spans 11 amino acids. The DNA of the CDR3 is TGCAGTGCCCCCCGGAGCACTGAAGCTTTCTTT. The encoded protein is CSAPRSTEAFF.

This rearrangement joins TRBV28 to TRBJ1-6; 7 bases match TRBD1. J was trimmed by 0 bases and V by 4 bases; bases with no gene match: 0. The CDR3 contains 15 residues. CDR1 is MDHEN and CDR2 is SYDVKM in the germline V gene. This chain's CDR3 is CASSWDSSYNSPLHF. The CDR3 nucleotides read TGTGCCAGCAGTTGGGACAGCTCCTATAATTCACCCCTCCACTTT.